These 19 T cell receptor beta chains came from one sample sequenced in a study of T cells in Graves' hyperthyroidism and ophthalmopathy. RNA transcripts gave rise to amplified TCR beta CDR3 regions. The TCR CDR3 first-round RT-PCR relied on the HTBI primer set. TCRdb re-called the multiplex PCR reads through MiXCR, storing one row per CDR3 protein. The sample has about 320,000 distinct CDR3 sequences, 16% seen once; the top ten hold roughly 31%. The sample was blood. The receptors were gathered from a man aged 25 to 40 with Graves' hyperthyroidism.

The chain carries TRBV2 and TRBJ2-1; 8 bases are shared with TRBD2. Germline trimming cut 2 bases from V and 12 bases from J; bases unmatched to any gene: 9. The CDR3 has 14 amino acids. CDR1 is SNHLY, CDR2 FYNNEI, per germline. The CDR3 reads CASSELSGSRGQFF. CDR3 nucleotides: TGTGCCAGCAGTGAATTGAGCGGGAGTAGAGGGCAGTTCTTC.

Of note for this clonotype: A single base separates this from a much larger clone, so it may be a read error. CDR3 amino acids: CSAIGRPDSEANVLTF. The CDR3 bases are TGCAGTGCTATAGGACGCCCTGACTCTGAGGCCAACGTCCTGACTTTC. This chain links TRBV20-1 with TRBJ2-6; no firm D call. Per the germline V gene, CDR1 is DFQATT and CDR2 is SNEGSKA (reference sequence). CDR3 length: 16 amino acids.

This clonotype was counted many times. CDR3 bases: TGCGCCAGCAGCCATAGTCCGGGGGCCTCTAACTATGGCTACACCTTC. Amino acid sequence: CASSHSPGASNYGYTF. This chain connects TRBV4-1 to TRBJ1-2; possibly TRBD1 for D (6 bases). The germline V gene encodes CDR1 MGHRA and CDR2 YSYEKL. This CDR3 comprises 16 residues. With 3 bases removed from V and 0 bases from J, the gap between germline ends came to 14 bases.

This clonotype was picked up many times. The chain couples TRBV7-8 to TRBJ2-4; unclear D gene. Looked up from germline, CDR1 is SGHVS and CDR2 is FQNEAQ. This CDR3 is built from 14 residues. The V gene lost 2 bases and the J gene lost 4 bases, with 9 bases spanning the gap. In DNA form, the CDR3 reads TGTGCCAGCAGCTTACATGAACAGAAAAACATTCAGTACTTC. Encoded protein: CASSLHEQKNIQYF.

The chain joins TRBV5-5 to TRBJ2-5; tentatively, D is TRBD2 (6 bases). Germline assignment: CDR1 SGHKS and CDR2 YYEKEE (reference sequence). Trimming shortened V by 0 bases and J by 5 bases, and 11 bases separated the two germline ends. The CDR3 contains 14 residues. CDR3 bases: TGTGCCAGCAGCTTGGTTCCGGGAGTTGAGACCCAGTACTTC. Protein: CASSLVPGVETQYF.

In its sample, this clonotype was seen many times. The chain joins TRBV20-1 to TRBJ1-1; TRBD1 matches at 8 bases. This CDR3 comprises 15 residues. Germline assignment: CDR1 DFQATT and CDR2 SNEGSKA (reference sequence). CDR3 sequence (DNA): TGCAGCTTCCCCCGAGGACAGGGTGGGGACACTGAAGCTTTCTTT. This encodes CSFPRGQGGDTEAFF.

Many counts were recorded for this clonotype. The chain links TRBV28 to TRBJ1-1; D call uncertain. Trimming stripped 5 bases from V and 4 bases from J, with 17 bases between. Germline V CDR1 and CDR2: MDHEN, SYDVKM. The CDR3 has 15 amino acids. The DNA of the CDR3 is TGTGCCAGCAGTAGATCAAGGACGGTCCGCACTGAAGCTTTCTTT. This encodes CASSRSRTVRTEAFF.

This clonotype was counted ten times or more. The chain is built from TRBV27 and TRBJ1-2; D unresolved. This CDR3 has 15 amino acids. V was cut by 2 bases and J by 0 bases, with 10 bases left in between. The germline CDR1 and CDR2 sequences are MNHEY and SMNVEV (reference sequence). The CDR3 DNA is TGTGCCAGCAGTTTAACCCATGGGGCTAACTATGGCTACACCTTC. It translates to CASSLTHGANYGYTF.

In this sample, this clonotype turned up many times. V is TRBV2 and J is TRBJ2-3; possible D gene TRBD1, 9 bases. The CDR3 totals 15 residues. Trimming shortened V by 6 bases and J by 6 bases, and 19 bases separated the two germline ends. Germline loops: CDR1 SNHLY, CDR2 FYNNEI. CDR3 residues: CASRPGGTGYDTQYF. The CDR3 nucleotides are TGTGCCAGCAGGCCGGGGGGGACAGGGTATGATACGCAGTATTTT.

This clonotype was counted at least ten times. The gene calls are TRBV2 and TRBJ1-1; 7 bases map to TRBD1. Germline-derived CDR1 and CDR2 are SNHLY and FYNNEI. The CDR3 is made up of 13 amino acids. Losses at the gene ends were 4 bases for V and 1 base for J; bases not matched to a gene: 0. The CDR3 loop is CASSGQGNTEAFF. The CDR3 nucleotides read TGTGCCAGCAGTGGACAGGGGAACACTGAAGCTTTCTTT.

The chain couples TRBV5-4 to TRBJ1-2; 7 bases line up with TRBD1. V was pared by 10 bases and J by 2 bases, with 14 bases of the junction left unmatched. Germline V CDR1 and CDR2: SGHNT, YYREEE (reference sequence). The CDR3 covers 15 residues. The CDR3 loop is CAVLPGGQSNYGYTF. CDR3 bases: TGTGCCGTACTACCTGGGGGACAGTCGAACTATGGCTACACCTTC.

At least ten counts were recorded for this clonotype. This chain connects TRBV18 to TRBJ2-7; 7 nucleotides match TRBD1. The CDR3 has 15 amino acids. The V and J ends lost 1 base and 5 bases, in that order; junction bases with no gene match: 8. Germline loops: CDR1 KGHSH, CDR2 LQKENI. For the CDR3, the DNA is TGTGCCAGCTCACCACGACAGGGAAAGATACACGAGCAGTACTTC. This sequence encodes CASSPRQGKIHEQYF.

This clonotype was found a few times. The gene calls are TRBV20-1 and TRBJ1-2; unclear D gene. The V and J ends lost 6 bases and 5 bases respectively, with 16 bases between them. The length of the CDR3 is 13 residues. Germline values: CDR1 DFQATT, CDR2 SNEGSKA (reference sequence). The DNA for the CDR3 is TGCAGTGCGGTCGGCACTCCAGGATATGGCTACACCTTC. Protein sequence: CSAVGTPGYGYTF.

This clonotype was detected ten times or more. CDR3 sequence reads: CASSQVGRRWVVDTQYF. CDR3 DNA: TGTGCCAGCAGCCAAGTAGGTCGGAGATGGGTCGTGGATACGCAGTATTTT. V usage is TRBV3-1 and J usage is TRBJ2-3; no firm D call. Trimming took off 1 base at V and 6 bases at J, with 20 bases between the two ends. Germline V gene data show CDR1 as LGHDT and CDR2 as YNNKEL (reference sequence). This CDR3 is 17 amino acids long.

This clonotype was seen repeatedly, ten times or more. The chain has TRBV24-1 and TRBJ2-5; D is possibly TRBD1 (8 bases). In germline, CDR1 is KGHDR, CDR2 SFDVKD. The CDR3 length is 15 residues. Trimming removed 5 bases from V and 4 bases from J, with 16 bases in between. CDR3 bases: TGTGCCACCAGTGCTCGAAGCGGGACAGGAGAGACCCAGTACTTC. Its translation: CATSARSGTGETQYF.

This clonotype was picked up a small number of times. This rearrangement joins TRBV2 to TRBJ2-1; 9 bases are a match to TRBD1. V lost 6 bases and J lost 12; bases outside the gene matches: 12. Germline loops: CDR1 SNHLY, CDR2 FYNNEI. The CDR3 consists of 14 residues. The CDR3 reads CASSVGQGTIGQFF. The CDR3 nucleotides read TGTGCCAGCAGCGTCGGACAGGGGACAATAGGGCAGTTCTTC.

This clonotype was recorded many times. The genes are TRBV12-3 or TRBV12-4 and TRBJ2-5; D is perhaps TRBD1 (5 bases). Trimming cost V 8 bases and J 5 bases, with 21 bases left between them. There are 15 residues in the CDR3. The CDR3 is CASPAAQGRWETQYF. In DNA form, the CDR3 reads TGTGCCAGCCCTGCCGCCCAGGGCCGATGGGAGACCCAGTACTTC.

The chain carries TRBV13 and TRBJ2-7; no reliable D call. Germline-derived CDR1 and CDR2 are PRHDT and FYEKMQ (reference sequence). With 1 base removed from V and 7 bases from J, the gap between germline ends came to 5 bases. CDR3 length equals 11 residues. Here the CDR3 DNA reads TGTGCCAGCAGCTTAGAAGAAGAGCAGTACTTC. Protein sequence: CASSLEEEQYF.

This clonotype was observed a few times. This sequence joins TRBV6-1 and TRBJ2-1; no clear D. Trimming shortened V by 5 bases and J by 6 bases, and 8 bases separated the two germline ends. This CDR3 has 12 amino acids. Germline-derived CDR1 and CDR2 are MNHNS and SASEGT. The CDR3, as DNA: TGTGCCAGCAGTAGGCTTATCAATGAGCAGTTCTTC. Its translation is CASSRLINEQFF.